These 19 T cell receptor beta chains were all obtained from the same sample, sequenced in a study of blood T cell repertoires in COVID-19. Some clones are missing from TCRdb's copy, which holds only in-frame ones; the method was immunoSEQ multiplex PCR. The sample has about 130,000 clones, about 86% seen once. The sequencing input was PBMCs or T cells enriched from blood (not recorded which). All receptors come from a man aged 35 to 55 with acute COVID-19.

This clone was seen just once. V and J are TRBV6-4 and TRBJ1-5; weak D call: TRBD1 (5 bases). V shed 8 bases and J shed 2 bases, with 13 bases lying between them. The germline gives CDR1 MRHNA, CDR2 SNTAGT. This CDR3 region has 14 residues. The CDR3 region is CASPGGGGNQPQHF. DNA for the CDR3: TGTGCCAGCCCGGGGGGAGGAGGCAATCAGCCCCAGCATTTT.

The chain is built from TRBV5-1 and TRBJ2-2; 9 bases align to TRBD2. This CDR3 has 16 residues. V was clipped by 3 bases and J by 1 base; unmatched bases: 4. The germline CDR1 and CDR2 sequences are SGHRS and YFSETQ. This CDR3 is CASSSSSGVNTGELFF. CDR3 DNA: TGCGCCAGCAGCTCCTCTAGCGGGGTGAACACCGGGGAGCTGTTTTTT.

This chain links TRBV19 with TRBJ2-7; 7 bases are a match to TRBD2. CDR3 length: 14 residues. V lost 4 bases to trimming and J lost 3 bases; unmatched junction nucleotides: 6. The germline CDR1 and CDR2 sequences are LNHDA and SQIVND (reference sequence). The CDR3 coding sequence is TGTGCCAGTAGTAGGCTAGCGGACCTCTACGAGCAGTACTTC. Protein product: CASSRLADLYEQYF. The complete variable domain, with remaining parts taken from reference TRBV19 and TRBJ2-7, reads DGGITQSPKYLFRKEGQNVTLSCEQNLNHDAMYWYRQDPGQGLRLIYYSQIVNDFQKGDIAEGYSVSREKKESFPLTVTSAQKNPTAFYLCASSRLADLYEQYFGPGTRLTVT.

The rearrangement joins TRBV3-1 (or the pseudogene TRBV3-2) to TRBJ2-3; 12 bases fit TRBD2. V lost 6 bases and J lost 3; bases outside the gene matches: 4. Germline-derived CDR1 and CDR2 are LGHDT and YNNKEL (reference sequence). CDR3 size: 15 residues. CDR3 DNA: TGTGCCAGCAGACTAGCGGGGGGCCGAACAGATACGCAGTATTTT. This sequence encodes CASRLAGGRTDTQYF.

This rearrangement joins TRBV5-4 to TRBJ1-6; 7 positions agree with TRBD1. Germline-derived CDR1 and CDR2 are SGHNT and YYREEE (reference sequence). Trimming at V came to 0 bases and at J to 7 bases, leaving 10 bases not matched to a gene. CDR3 length equals 17 residues. The CDR3 reads CASSLGQGTPLNSPLHF. In DNA form, the CDR3 reads TGTGCCAGCAGCTTGGGACAGGGTACTCCTCTAAATTCACCCCTCCACTTT.

CDR3 loop: CASSWTSGRQETQYF. The CDR3 DNA reads as TGTGCCAGCAGTTGGACTAGCGGTCGACAAGAGACCCAGTACTTC. The rearrangement links TRBV6-5 to TRBJ2-5; 10 nucleotides match TRBD2. This CDR3 is 15 amino acids long. The trim removed 4 bases at V and 2 bases at J, leaving 4 bases unmatched. Germline CDR1 and CDR2: MNHEY and SVGAGI.

The chain recombines TRBV28 with TRBJ2-7, with 11 bases identical to TRBD2. CDR3 size: 17 residues. Losses at the gene ends were 4 bases for V and 5 bases for J; bases not matched to a gene: 13. Germline CDR1 is MDHEN and CDR2 is SYDVKM. The CDR3 spells CASSSNRGELAGDEQYF. Written as DNA, the CDR3 is TGTGCCAGCAGTTCAAATCGGGGTGAACTAGCGGGAGACGAGCAGTACTTC.

The rearrangement uses TRBV24-1 and TRBJ1-2, with 10 bases matching TRBD1. The trim removed 3 bases at V and 4 bases at J, leaving 7 bases unmatched. Germline lookup yields CDR1 KGHDR and CDR2 SFDVKD. There are 16 residues in the CDR3. CDR3 in DNA: TGTGCCACCAGTGATGACAGGGACAGGGGTATCTATGGCTACACCTTC. Translating it yields CATSDDRDRGIYGYTF.

This clone was detected only a few times. The chain carries TRBV5-3 and TRBJ2-7; TRBD1 matches at 7 bases. TRBV5-3 is annotated as an ORF whose role is uncertain. The CDR3 has 14 amino acids. V lost 5 bases to trimming and J lost 0 bases; unmatched junction nucleotides: 5. CDR3 amino acids: CARRPRDSSYEQYF. CDR3 coding DNA: TGTGCCAGAAGACCCCGGGACAGCTCCTACGAGCAGTACTTC.

The chain links TRBV13 to TRBJ2-7; a possible D gene is TRBD1 (5 bases). The ends were cut back, 5 bases at V and 0 bases at J, with 20 bases in the middle. This CDR3 has 17 amino acids. Per the germline V gene, CDR1 is PRHDT and CDR2 is FYEKMQ (reference sequence). The CDR3 reads CASSPRVGWGFSYEQYF. The CDR3 DNA sequence: TGTGCCAGCAGCCCCCGGGTGGGGTGGGGCTTCTCCTACGAGCAGTACTTC.

The chain combines TRBV5-8 with TRBJ2-1, with 8 bases identical to TRBD1. The trim removed 4 bases at V and 8 bases at J, leaving 17 bases unmatched. This CDR3 comprises 17 residues. Germline V gene lookup returns CDR1 SGHTS and CDR2 YDEGEE. This CDR3 reads CASSHPVSAGGFHEQFF. CDR3 DNA sequence: TGTGCCAGCAGCCACCCGGTATCGGCAGGGGGCTTCCATGAGCAGTTCTTC.

The chain joins TRBV11-1 to TRBJ1-1; a weak D match, TRBD1 (6 bases). Trimming removed 4 bases from V and 2 bases from J, with 11 bases in between. CDR3 length equals 14 residues. The germline V gene has CDR1 SGHAT and CDR2 FQDESV (reference sequence). This CDR3 reads CASSSFRGNTEAFF. The CDR3, as DNA: TGTGCCAGCAGCTCTTTCAGGGGTAACACTGAAGCTTTCTTT. The full variable domain, its missing parts supplied by reference TRBV11-1 and TRBJ1-1, is EAEVAQSPRYKITEKSQAVAFWCDPISGHATLYWYRQILGQGPELLVQFQDESVVDDSQLPKDRFSAERLKGVDSTLKIQPAELGDSAMYLCASSSFRGNTEAFFGQGTRLTVV.

A word on this clone: This CDR3 is also generated by other DNA sequences in the sample. The chain is built from TRBV2 and TRBJ2-3, with D possibly being TRBD2 (5 bases). The CDR3 runs 14 residues. Germline V gives CDR1 SNHLY, CDR2 FYNNEI. Trimming shortened V by 4 bases and J by 3 bases, and 11 bases separated the two germline ends. The DNA for the CDR3 is TGTGCCAGCAGTGGGACGGGCGGGACAGATACGCAGTATTTT. It is translated as CASSGTGGTDTQYF.

In this sample, this clone turned up a few times. V and J are TRBV3-1 (or the pseudogene TRBV3-2) and TRBJ1-3; no reliable D call. There are 16 residues in the CDR3. Germline V gene data show CDR1 as LGHDT and CDR2 as YNNKEL (reference sequence). V lost 3 bases to trimming and J lost 0 bases, with 12 bases between them. The CDR3 is CASSHSPGSSGNTIYF. The CDR3 region has the DNA TGTGCCAGCAGCCATTCACCGGGGAGCTCTGGAAACACCATATATTTT.

The CDR3 sequence is CATGLTGSTSVDEQFF. The CDR3 region has the DNA TGTGCCACCGGCCTCACTGGGTCTACTAGCGTGGATGAGCAGTTCTTC. The genes are TRBV24-1 and TRBJ2-1; 7 bases fit TRBD2. CDR3 length equals 16 residues. Germline lookup yields CDR1 KGHDR and CDR2 SFDVKD. The V segment lost 9 bases and the J segment 8 bases; nucleotides outside the gene matches: 18.

This clone was seen more than once but under ten times. The CDR3, as DNA: TGTGCCAGCAGTTCTAGCGGGGCTCCCTTAGAGCAGTACTTC. It is translated as CASSSSGAPLEQYF. The V call is TRBV7-9, the J call TRBJ2-7; 9 nucleotides align to TRBD2. Trimming took 6 bases from V and 7 from J; bases not matched to a gene: 10. The CDR3 totals 14 residues. Germline V CDR1 and CDR2: SEHNR, FQNEAQ (reference sequence).

A few counts support this clone. The chain combines TRBV6-1 with TRBJ1-2, with 10 bases matching TRBD1. CDR1 and CDR2 (germline): MNHNS, SASEGT. V gave up 1 base and J gave up 5 bases; unmatched junction bases: 4. This CDR3 comprises 15 residues. The CDR3, as DNA: TGTGCCAGCAGTGAAGGGACAGGGGGAGTTTATGGCTACACCTTC. It yields the protein CASSEGTGGVYGYTF.

The chain is built from TRBV28 and TRBJ1-1; D remains unclear. The length of the CDR3 is 14 residues. Trimming shortened V by 7 bases and J by 0 bases, and 12 bases separated the two germline ends. The germline V gene has CDR1 MDHEN and CDR2 SYDVKM. CDR3 sequence reads: CASIPGPLNTEAFF. DNA for the CDR3: TGTGCCAGCATCCCCGGTCCGCTGAACACTGAAGCTTTCTTT.

V and J are TRBV27 and TRBJ2-2; 8 bases map to TRBD1. This CDR3 has 18 amino acids. Germline values: CDR1 MNHEY, CDR2 SMNVEV (reference sequence). V gave up 2 bases and J gave up 3 bases; unmatched junction bases: 11. CDR3 loop: CASSLQGARSGDTGELFF. The CDR3 bases are TGTGCCAGCAGTTTACAGGGGGCGCGGTCGGGGGACACCGGGGAGCTGTTTTTT.